This is a list of T cell receptor beta chains from one sample in a study of cytomegalovirus exposure and HLA in healthy donors. Data came from immunoSEQ multiplex PCR; TCRdb stores just in-frame clones and leaves some out. The data hold roughly 130,000 clones, with 88% observed a single time. Sequencing was done on a sample of PBMCs. The receptors stem from a man aged 25 to 40 in good health and CMV-seronegative. Each CDR3 is given with its conserved first and last residue. The D gene is left open where the match is weak. Size tells how often a clone was seen (once, few, many) or the class of an expanded clone, and some rows leave it out.

J,D,V,size,DNA,CDR3
TRBJ2-7,.,TRBV9,.,TGTGCCAGCAGCGTGCGCGGGGCCGGTGAGCAGTACTTC,CASSVRGAGEQYF
TRBJ2-5,TRBD2,TRBV2,.,TGTGCCAGCATTTTTCGACGGGAGCGGGAGTTGGCAGAGACCCAGTACTTC,CASIFRRERELAETQYF
TRBJ1-2,TRBD1,TRBV2,.,TGTGCCAGGCGGGACAGGGGACTGCGCGGCTACACCTTC,CARRDRGLRGYTF
TRBJ2-3,.,TRBV4-3,.,TGCGCCAGCAGCCAAGGACAGGCAGATACGCAGTATTTT,CASSQGQADTQYF
TRBJ2-1,.,TRBV7-3,.,TGTGCCAGCAGCTATCAACGCATGGGGGCCAATAACAATGAGCAGTTCTTC,CASSYQRMGANNNEQFF
TRBJ2-1,TRBD2,TRBV7-2,few,TGTGCCAGCAGCTTATTAGCGGGAGTATACAATGAGCAGTTCTTC,CASSLLAGVYNEQFF
TRBJ2-7,TRBD1,TRBV19,.,TGTGCCAGTAGTATTCAGGGGGTCTCCTACGAGCAGTACTTC,CASSIQGVSYEQYF
TRBJ1-2,.,TRBV30,.,TGTGCCTGGAGTGGAAGGGGGTCCGACTATGGCTACACCTTC,CAWSGRGSDYGYTF
TRBJ1-2,TRBD1,TRBV2,.,TGTGCCAGCATCCAGGGGGCGGCCAGCTACACCTTC,CASIQGAASYTF
TRBJ2-1,.,TRBV6-5,.,TGTGCCAGCAGTTACTCAGACACCCATGAGCAGTTCTTC,CASSYSDTHEQFF
TRBJ2-3,TRBD1,TRBV18,.,TGTGCCAGCTCACAGTGGACAGGCCGTCCAGATACGCAGTATTTT,CASSQWTGRPDTQYF
TRBJ1-1,.,TRBV7-2,once,TGTGCCAGCAGCCCTGAGGGGGGGGCGCCGAACACTGAAGCTTTCTTT,CASSPEGGAPNTEAFF
TRBJ2-1,.,TRBV2,.,TGTGCCAGCACGTGGTTAGAGTTCAATGAGCAGTTCTTC,CASTWLEFNEQFF
TRBJ2-7,TRBD1,TRBV30,.,TGTGCCTGGTCACAAAAACGGGACAGGTCCTACGAGCAGTACTTC,CAWSQKRDRSYEQYF
TRBJ2-7,.,TRBV4-1,.,TGCGCCAGCAGCCAAGCTGAACTGCGGCGAAGTGAGCAGTACTTC,CASSQAELRRSEQYF
TRBJ1-2,.,TRBV9,.,TGTGCCAGCAGCGTAGAATCGGACATCGTCTCCGGCTACACCTTC,CASSVESDIVSGYTF
TRBJ1-3,.,TRBV5-1,.,TGCGCCAGCAGCCCGGGGGACCGTCGAGAGTCTGGAAACACCATATATTTT,CASSPGDRRESGNTIYF
TRBJ2-2,.,TRBV2,.,TGTGCCAGCAGTCCTAGGACTATTAACACCGGGGAGCTGTTTTTT,CASSPRTINTGELFF
TRBJ2-7,.,TRBV4-1,.,TGCGCCAGCAGCCAAGATGGGCAGGGCACCTACGAGCAGTACTTC,CASSQDGQGTYEQYF
TRBJ2-1,TRBD1,TRBV7-9,.,TGTGCCAGCAGCCGGGACAGCTACAATGAGCAGTTCTTC,CASSRDSYNEQFF
TRBJ1-2,.,TRBV27,.,TGTGCCAGCAGTTACGGGGTTGGCTATGGCTACACCTTC,CASSYGVGYGYTF
TRBJ1-4,.,TRBV4-1,.,TGCGCCAGCAGCCAAGTTAGGGGAAAACTGTTTTTT,CASSQVRGKLFF